This T cell receptor beta chain was sequenced for a study of CDR3 diversity in severe acne. TCRdb independently ran MiXCR on the PCR reads; one entry per CDR3 protein. The sample lists approximately 90,000 distinct CDR3 sequences, 45% to 50% seen once, with around 10% in the top ten. Trimming shortened V by 3 bases and J by 7 bases, and 13 bases separated the two germline ends. The CDR3 consists of 13 residues. The germline gives CDR1 MNHNS, CDR2 SASEGT. This TCR derives from a male donor in good health, serving as a control. The chain carries TRBV6-1 and TRBJ2-7; TRBD1 is a possible D gene (5 bases). The sample comprised blood. In DNA, the CDR3 is TGTGCCAGCAGTGATGGGGCCCGACCAGAGCAGTACTTC. Translation gives CASSDGARPEQYF.